Below, one T cell receptor (beta chain) is given with its context. Its antigen remains unknown. The sample originates from a study of beta chain features in type 1 diabetes. Sequenced material consisted of expressed TCRB transcripts (all of the isolated RNA was reverse transcribed). Using immunoSEQ multiplex PCR, the repertoire was profiled, and TCRdb retains in-frame clones only, with some absent. The table records a few hundred thousand clones, approximately 13% of them present only once. The study's findings and limits: In all four CD4+ subsets, TCRB CDR3 length was significantly, moderately reduced in type 1 diabetes.

Each of the CD4+ naive, central memory, regulatory and stem cell-like memory populations was sorted via CD45RO/CCR7/CD25/CD127/CD95/CD27. Germline V CDR1 and CDR2: GTSNPN, SVGIG (reference sequence). V dropped 0 bases and J dropped 5; count of bases not matched to a gene: 6. This CDR3 region has 14 residues. The sample taken for sequencing was naive CD4+ T cells from blood. This TCR was recovered from a woman aged 18-29 years with type 1 diabetes. The V and J genes are TRBV30 and TRBJ2-7; 8 bases are shared with TRBD1. CDR3 bases: TGTGCCTGGAGTGTAGGGGGACAGGCTGACGAGCAGTACTTC. Amino acid sequence: CAWSVGGQADEQYF.